This T cell receptor (beta chain) was profiled in a study of blood T cell repertoires in COVID-19. Per the original methods: Estimates of nucleated cell counts were drawn from the amplification of reference gene primers. The repertoire was sequenced with immunoSEQ multiplex PCR; TCRdb's copy has only in-frame clones and lacks some. V, J and clone size are those of that table, while D and trimming were read from the DNA. The sample holds about 300,000 clones, 80% to 90% seen once. Looked up from germline, CDR1 is SNHLY and CDR2 is FYNNEI. This CDR3 region has 10 residues. The V gene lost 7 bases and the J gene lost 5 bases, with 5 bases spanning the gap.

The TCR originated in a man aged 30 to 39 who had recovered from COVID-19. The sequenced sample consisted of PBMCs or T cells enriched from blood (not recorded which). The chain carries TRBV2 and TRBJ1-1; no clear D. Written as DNA, the CDR3 is TGTGCCAGCATCCGGACTGAAGCTTTCTTT. Protein sequence: CASIRTEAFF. Supplemented by reference TRBV2 and TRBJ1-1, the full variable domain reads EPEVTQTPSHQVTQMGQEVILRCVPISNHLYFYWYRQILGQKVEFLVSFYNNEISEKSEIFDDQFSVERPDGSNFTLKIRSTKLEDSAMYFCASIRTEAFFGQGTRLTVV.